This T cell receptor (beta chain) appears in the sequencing data of a study of T cell responses to AZD1222 COVID-19 vaccine. The CDR3 length is 15 residues. The V and J ends lost 3 bases and 7 bases respectively, with 18 bases between them. CDR1 is KGHSH, CDR2 LQKENI, per germline. Sequenced by immunoSEQ multiplex PCR; TCRdb stores in-frame clones only, minus some. The sample comprises 130,000 or so clones, approximately 92% of which are singletons, and about 1.1% rests with the top ten. The TCR originated in an adult in good health. The sequencing here drew on peripheral blood, taken on day 0 of AZD1222 vaccination. The rearrangement joins TRBV18 to TRBJ1-2; D remains unclear. The CDR3 DNA reads TGTGCCAGCTCACCGCTGATGGGAGAAGGGAGTGGCTACACCTTC. It translates to CASSPLMGEGSGYTF.